This is a list of T cell receptor beta chains from one sample in a study of T cell responses to AZD1222 COVID-19 vaccine. The assay was immunoSEQ multiplex PCR, and TCRdb's table has in-frame clones only and misses some. This repertoire shows 150,000 to 200,000 clones, under 95% found once; its top ten account for approximately 1.2%. This specimen was peripheral blood, taken 28 days after the second AZD1222 dose. All receptors come from an adult who received the AZD1222 COVID-19 vaccine. Both conserved end residues are trimmed from each CDR3.

v_call: TRBV6-5
j_call: TRBJ1-1
cdr3_aa: ASSYGRDREAF

v_call: TRBV14
j_call: TRBJ1-6
cdr3_aa: ASSQGTGGRSPLH

v_call: TRBV5-1
j_call: TRBJ1-2
cdr3_aa: ASSLEGSGNGYT

v_call: TRBV12-3/TRBV12-4
j_call: TRBJ1-2
cdr3_aa: ANKGTNERGYT

v_call: TRBV5-1
j_call: TRBJ1-1
cdr3_aa: ASSLGSPTEAF

v_call: TRBV10-3
j_call: TRBJ2-2
cdr3_aa: AISDPGQGSHGELF

v_call: TRBV5-1
j_call: TRBJ1-6
cdr3_aa: ASSLEFSSYNSPLH

v_call: TRBV30
j_call: TRBJ2-3
cdr3_aa: AWTPPTSTDTQY

v_call: TRBV27
j_call: TRBJ1-5
cdr3_aa: ASRPMGRTPQH

v_call: TRBV7-2
j_call: TRBJ2-7
cdr3_aa: ASSRAYEQY

v_call: TRBV3-1/TRBV3-2
j_call: TRBJ1-3
cdr3_aa: ASSQRGSGNTIY

v_call: TRBV30
j_call: TRBJ1-4
cdr3_aa: AIGRAGVEKLF

v_call: TRBV11-2
j_call: TRBJ1-3
cdr3_aa: ASSLPPKGSGNTIY

v_call: TRBV3-1/TRBV3-2
j_call: TRBJ1-5
cdr3_aa: ASSQGRGPNQPQH

v_call: TRBV19
j_call: TRBJ2-5
cdr3_aa: ASSGRLAGSETQY

v_call: TRBV20-1
j_call: TRBJ2-5
cdr3_aa: SARTLETQY

v_call: TRBV4-2
j_call: TRBJ1-2
cdr3_aa: ASSQDSGTYGYT

v_call: TRBV18
j_call: TRBJ2-1
cdr3_aa: ASSQGQGAYNEQF

v_call: TRBV27
j_call: TRBJ1-6
cdr3_aa: ASSLLAGVDSPLH

v_call: TRBV12-5
j_call: TRBJ1-5
cdr3_aa: ASGFLGHSNQPQH

v_call: TRBV19
j_call: TRBJ1-1
cdr3_aa: ASSSHGFFEAF

v_call: TRBV4-1
j_call: TRBJ1-6
cdr3_aa: ASSYIPGQGLRVNSPLH

v_call: TRBV4-3
j_call: TRBJ1-1
cdr3_aa: ASSQDTKVWRAMNTEAF

v_call: TRBV5-6
j_call: TRBJ1-1
cdr3_aa: ASSLRSAKNTEAF

v_call: TRBV6-6
j_call: TRBJ2-7
cdr3_aa: ASSSTGVAREQY

v_call: TRBV19
j_call: TRBJ1-2
cdr3_aa: ATAAEGSHYGYT

v_call: TRBV7-9
j_call: TRBJ2-3
cdr3_aa: ASSFSGTDTQY

v_call: TRBV4-1
j_call: TRBJ2-6
cdr3_aa: ASSTSGANVLT

v_call: TRBV5-1
j_call: TRBJ1-3
cdr3_aa: ASHGGSSGNTIY

v_call: TRBV7-9
j_call: TRBJ2-1
cdr3_aa: ASSRGLVGYNEQF

v_call: TRBV11-2
j_call: TRBJ2-7
cdr3_aa: ASSLADRGAYEQY

v_call: TRBV18
j_call: TRBJ2-1
cdr3_aa: ASSNLWVVAEQF

v_call: TRBV28
j_call: TRBJ2-1
cdr3_aa: ASSSGASGSIAYNEQF

v_call: TRBV6-5
j_call: TRBJ2-2
cdr3_aa: ASSSQGPGELF

v_call: TRBV7-3
j_call: TRBJ2-7
cdr3_aa: ASGTGGAEQY